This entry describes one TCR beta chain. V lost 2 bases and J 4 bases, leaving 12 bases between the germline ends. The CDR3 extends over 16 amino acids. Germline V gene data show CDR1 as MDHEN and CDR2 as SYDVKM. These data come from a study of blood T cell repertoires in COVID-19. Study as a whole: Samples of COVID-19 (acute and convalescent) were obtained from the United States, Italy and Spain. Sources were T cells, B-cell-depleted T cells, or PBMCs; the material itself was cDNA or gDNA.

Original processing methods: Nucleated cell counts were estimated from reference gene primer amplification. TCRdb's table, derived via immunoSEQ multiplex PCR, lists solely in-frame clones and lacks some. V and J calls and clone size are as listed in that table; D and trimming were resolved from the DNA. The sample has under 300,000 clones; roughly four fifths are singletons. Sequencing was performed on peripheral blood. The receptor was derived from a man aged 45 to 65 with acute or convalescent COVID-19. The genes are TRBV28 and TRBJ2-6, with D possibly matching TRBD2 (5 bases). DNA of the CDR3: TGTGCCAGCAGTTTAAGGACTCCGGCAGGGGCCAACGTCCTGACTTTC. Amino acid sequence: CASSLRTPAGANVLTF.